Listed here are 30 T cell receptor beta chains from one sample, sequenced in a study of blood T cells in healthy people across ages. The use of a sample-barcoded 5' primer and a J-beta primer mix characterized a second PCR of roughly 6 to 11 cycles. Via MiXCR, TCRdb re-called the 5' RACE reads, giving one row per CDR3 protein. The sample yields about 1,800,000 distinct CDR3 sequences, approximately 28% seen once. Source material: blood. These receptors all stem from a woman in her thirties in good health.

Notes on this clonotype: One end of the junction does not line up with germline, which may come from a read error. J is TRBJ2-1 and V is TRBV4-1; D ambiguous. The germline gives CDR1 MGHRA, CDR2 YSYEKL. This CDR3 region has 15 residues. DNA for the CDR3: TGCGCCAGCAGCCAACCTCCGGGCGCTGTCAATGGGCAGTTCTTC. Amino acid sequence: CASSQPPGAVNGQFF.

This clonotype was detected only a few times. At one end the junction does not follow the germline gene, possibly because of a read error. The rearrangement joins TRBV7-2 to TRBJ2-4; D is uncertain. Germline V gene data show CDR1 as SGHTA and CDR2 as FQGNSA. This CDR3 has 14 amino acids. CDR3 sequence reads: CAGSFPAAKNIQYF. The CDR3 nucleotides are TGTGCCGGCAGCTTCCCAGCAGCCAAAAACATTCAGTACTTC.

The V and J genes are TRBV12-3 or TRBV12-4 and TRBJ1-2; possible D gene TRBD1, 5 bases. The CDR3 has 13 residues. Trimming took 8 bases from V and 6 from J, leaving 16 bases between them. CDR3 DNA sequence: TGTGCCAGCGGGACTCTGGTAGCGGATGGCTACACCTTC. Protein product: CASGTLVADGYTF.

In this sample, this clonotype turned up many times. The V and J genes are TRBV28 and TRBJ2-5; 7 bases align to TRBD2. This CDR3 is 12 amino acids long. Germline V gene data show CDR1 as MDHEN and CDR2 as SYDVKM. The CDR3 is CGAGHGGETQYF. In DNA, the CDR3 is TGTGGAGCGGGGCACGGTGGGGAGACCCAGTACTTC.

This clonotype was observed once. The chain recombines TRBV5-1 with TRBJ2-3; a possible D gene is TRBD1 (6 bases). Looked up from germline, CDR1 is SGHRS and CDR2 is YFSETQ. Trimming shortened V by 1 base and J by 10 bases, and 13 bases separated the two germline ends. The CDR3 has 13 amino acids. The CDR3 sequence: CASSLTGFEAQYF. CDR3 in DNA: TGCGCCAGCAGCTTGACAGGGTTTGAAGCGCAGTATTTT.

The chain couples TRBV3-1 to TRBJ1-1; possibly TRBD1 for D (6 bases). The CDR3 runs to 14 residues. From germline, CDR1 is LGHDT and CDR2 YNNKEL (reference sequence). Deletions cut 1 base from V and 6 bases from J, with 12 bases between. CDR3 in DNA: TGTGCCAGCAGCCAAGGCGGCAGGGGTGCTGAAGCTTTCTTT. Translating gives CASSQGGRGAEAFF.

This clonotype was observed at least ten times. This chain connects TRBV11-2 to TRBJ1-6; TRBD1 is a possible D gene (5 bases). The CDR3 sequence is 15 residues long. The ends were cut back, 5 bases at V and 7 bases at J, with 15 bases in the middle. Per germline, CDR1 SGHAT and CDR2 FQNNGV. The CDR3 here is CASSTGRDLNSPLHF. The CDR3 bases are TGTGCCAGCAGCACCGGTCGGGACCTCAATTCACCCCTCCACTTT.

CDR3 DNA sequence: TGCGCCAGCAGCTCTGGACAGGAAAGCGTGAATGAGCAGTTCTTC. Translated: CASSSGQESVNEQFF. The rearrangement links TRBV5-1 to TRBJ2-1, with 7 bases matching TRBD1. This CDR3 is built from 15 residues. V shed 3 bases, J shed 7 bases, and the junction held 10 bases outside the gene matches. Germline V CDR1 and CDR2: SGHRS, YFSETQ.

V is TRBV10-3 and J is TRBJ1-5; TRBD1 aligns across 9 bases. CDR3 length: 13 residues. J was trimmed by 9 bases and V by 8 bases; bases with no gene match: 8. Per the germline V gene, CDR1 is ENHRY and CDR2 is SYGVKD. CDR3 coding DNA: TGTGCCATCGGTCGGACAGGGGAAGGGCCCCAGCATTTT. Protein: CAIGRTGEGPQHF.

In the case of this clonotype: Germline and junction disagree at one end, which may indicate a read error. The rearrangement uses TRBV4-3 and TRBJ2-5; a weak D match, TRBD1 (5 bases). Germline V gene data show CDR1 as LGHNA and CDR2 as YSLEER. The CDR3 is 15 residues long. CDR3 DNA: TGCGCCAGCAGCCAAGAAAGGGGCTGGGAAGAGATCCAGTACTTC. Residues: CASSQERGWEEIQYF.

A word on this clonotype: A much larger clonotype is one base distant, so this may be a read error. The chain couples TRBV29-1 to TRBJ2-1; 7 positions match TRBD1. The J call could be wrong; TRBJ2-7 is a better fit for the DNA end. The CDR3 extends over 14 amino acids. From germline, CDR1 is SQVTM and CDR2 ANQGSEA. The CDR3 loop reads CSVKTGSSYNEQYF. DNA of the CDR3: TGCAGCGTGAAGACAGGGAGCTCCTACAATGAGCAGTACTTC.

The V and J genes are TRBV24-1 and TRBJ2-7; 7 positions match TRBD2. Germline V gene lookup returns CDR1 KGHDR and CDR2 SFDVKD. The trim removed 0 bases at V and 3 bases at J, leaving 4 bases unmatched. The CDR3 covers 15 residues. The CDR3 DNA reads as TGTGCCACCAGTGATTTGGGGACTAACCACTACGAGCAGTACTTC. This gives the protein CATSDLGTNHYEQYF.

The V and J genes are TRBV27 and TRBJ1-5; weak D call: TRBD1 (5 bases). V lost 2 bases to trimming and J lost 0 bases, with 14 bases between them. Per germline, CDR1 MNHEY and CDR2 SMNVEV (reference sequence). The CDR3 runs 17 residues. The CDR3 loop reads CASSLEGRFYSNQPQHF. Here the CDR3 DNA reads TGTGCCAGCAGTTTAGAGGGACGATTCTATAGCAATCAGCCCCAGCATTTT.

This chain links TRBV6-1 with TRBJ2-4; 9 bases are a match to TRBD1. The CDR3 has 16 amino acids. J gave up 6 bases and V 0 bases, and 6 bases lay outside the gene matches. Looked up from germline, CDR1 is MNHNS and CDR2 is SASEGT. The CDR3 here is CASSEATGTGRNIQYF. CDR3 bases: TGTGCCAGCAGTGAAGCCACCGGGACAGGGAGAAACATTCAGTACTTC.

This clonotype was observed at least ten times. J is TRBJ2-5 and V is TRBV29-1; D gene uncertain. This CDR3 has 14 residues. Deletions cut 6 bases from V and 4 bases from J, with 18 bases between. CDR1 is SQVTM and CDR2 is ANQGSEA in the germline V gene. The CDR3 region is CSVENPADLETQYF. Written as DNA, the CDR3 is TGCAGCGTAGAAAACCCGGCAGATCTAGAGACCCAGTACTTC.

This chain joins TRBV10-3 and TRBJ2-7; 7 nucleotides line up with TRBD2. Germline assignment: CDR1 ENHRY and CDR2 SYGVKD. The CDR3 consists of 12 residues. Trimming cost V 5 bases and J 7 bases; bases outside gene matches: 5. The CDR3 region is CAISSGGGEQYF. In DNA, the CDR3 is TGTGCCATCAGTTCCGGGGGAGGGGAGCAGTACTTC.

CDR3 sequence reads: CASSYSSGRPEQFF. CDR3 bases: TGTGCCAGCAGCTATTCTAGCGGGAGGCCTGAGCAGTTCTTC. The chain joins TRBV7-2 to TRBJ2-1; 11 positions agree with TRBD2. J was trimmed by 9 bases and V by 4 bases; bases with no gene match: 5. The CDR3 has 14 amino acids. Germline lookup yields CDR1 SGHTA and CDR2 FQGNSA.

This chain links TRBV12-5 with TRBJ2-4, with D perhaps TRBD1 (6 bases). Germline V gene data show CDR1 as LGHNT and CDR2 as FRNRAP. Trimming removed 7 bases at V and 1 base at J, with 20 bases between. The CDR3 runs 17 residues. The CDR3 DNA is TGTGCTAGTGCCAAGATAACAGGGAGTATGGCCAAAAACATTCAGTACTTC. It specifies CASAKITGSMAKNIQYF.

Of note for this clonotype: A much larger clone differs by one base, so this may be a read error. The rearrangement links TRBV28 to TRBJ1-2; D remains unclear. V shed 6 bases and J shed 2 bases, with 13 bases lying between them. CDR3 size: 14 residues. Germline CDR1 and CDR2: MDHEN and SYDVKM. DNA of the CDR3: TGTGCCAGCAGGGCCGCAGGCGTCAACTATGGCTACACCTTC. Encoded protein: CASRAAGVNYGYTF.

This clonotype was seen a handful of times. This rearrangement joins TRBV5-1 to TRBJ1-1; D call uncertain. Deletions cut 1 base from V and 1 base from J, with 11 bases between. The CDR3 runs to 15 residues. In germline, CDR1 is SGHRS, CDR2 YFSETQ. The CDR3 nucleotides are TGCGCCAGCAGCTTGTCTGGGGTCCGGAACACTGAAGCTTTCTTT. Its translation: CASSLSGVRNTEAFF.

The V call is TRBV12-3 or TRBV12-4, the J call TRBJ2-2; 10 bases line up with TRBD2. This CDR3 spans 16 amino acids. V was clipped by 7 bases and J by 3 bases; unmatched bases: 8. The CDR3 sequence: CASTPGLAAHTGELFF. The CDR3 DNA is TGTGCCAGCACCCCTGGACTAGCGGCCCACACCGGGGAGCTGTTTTTT.

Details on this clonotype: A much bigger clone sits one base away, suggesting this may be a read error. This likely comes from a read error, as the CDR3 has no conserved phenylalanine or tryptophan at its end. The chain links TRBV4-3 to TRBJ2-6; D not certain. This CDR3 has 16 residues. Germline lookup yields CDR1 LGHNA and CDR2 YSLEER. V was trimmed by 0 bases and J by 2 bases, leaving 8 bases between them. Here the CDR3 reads CASSQDFRAGANVLTV. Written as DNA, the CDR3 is TGCGCCAGCAGCCAAGATTTCCGGGCTGGGGCCAACGTCCTGACTGTC.

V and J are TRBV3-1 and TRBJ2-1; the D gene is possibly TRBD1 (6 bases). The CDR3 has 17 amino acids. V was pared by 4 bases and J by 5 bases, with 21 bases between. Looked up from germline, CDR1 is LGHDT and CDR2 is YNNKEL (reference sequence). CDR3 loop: CASSPRASGTHHNEQFF. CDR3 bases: TGTGCCAGCAGCCCTCGAGCCTCCGGGACACACCACAATGAGCAGTTCTTC.

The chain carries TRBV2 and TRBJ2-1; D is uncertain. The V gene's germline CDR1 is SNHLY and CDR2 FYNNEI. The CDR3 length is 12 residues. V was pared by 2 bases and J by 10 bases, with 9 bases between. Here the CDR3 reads CASSESRYEQFF. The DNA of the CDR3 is TGTGCCAGCAGTGAATCTAGATACGAGCAGTTCTTC. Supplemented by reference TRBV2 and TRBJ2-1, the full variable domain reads EPEVTQTPSHQVTQMGQEVILRCVPISNHLYFYWYRQILGQKVEFLVSFYNNEISEKSEIFDDQFSVERPDGSNFTLKIRSTKLEDSAMYFCASSESRYEQFFGPGTRLTVL.

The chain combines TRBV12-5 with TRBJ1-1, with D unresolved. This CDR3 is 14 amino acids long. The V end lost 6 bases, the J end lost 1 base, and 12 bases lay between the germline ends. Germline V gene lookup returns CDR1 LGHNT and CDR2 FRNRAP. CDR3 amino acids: CASGFLEANTEAFF. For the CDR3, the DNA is TGTGCTAGTGGATTCCTGGAGGCGAACACTGAAGCTTTCTTT.

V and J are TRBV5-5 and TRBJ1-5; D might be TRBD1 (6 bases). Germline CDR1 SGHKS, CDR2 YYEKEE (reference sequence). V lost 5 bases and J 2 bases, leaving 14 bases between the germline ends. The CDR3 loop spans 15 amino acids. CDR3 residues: CASSRAGVGNQPQHF. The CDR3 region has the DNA TGTGCCAGCAGTCGAGCAGGGGTTGGCAATCAGCCCCAGCATTTT.

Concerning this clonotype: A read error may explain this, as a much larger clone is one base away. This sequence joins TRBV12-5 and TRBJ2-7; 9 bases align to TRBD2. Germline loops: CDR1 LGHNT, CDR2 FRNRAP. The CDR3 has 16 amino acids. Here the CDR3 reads CASGFSSGSSSYERYF. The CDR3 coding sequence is TGTGCTAGTGGTTTTAGTAGCGGGAGCTCGTCCTACGAGCGGTACTTC.

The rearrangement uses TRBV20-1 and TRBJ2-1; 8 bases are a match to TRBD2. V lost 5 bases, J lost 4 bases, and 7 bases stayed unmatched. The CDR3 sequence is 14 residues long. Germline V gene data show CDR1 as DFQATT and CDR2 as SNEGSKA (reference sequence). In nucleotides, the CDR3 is TGCAGTGCTCAGAGCGGGAGTGGGTACAATGAGCAGTTCTTC. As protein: CSAQSGSGYNEQFF.

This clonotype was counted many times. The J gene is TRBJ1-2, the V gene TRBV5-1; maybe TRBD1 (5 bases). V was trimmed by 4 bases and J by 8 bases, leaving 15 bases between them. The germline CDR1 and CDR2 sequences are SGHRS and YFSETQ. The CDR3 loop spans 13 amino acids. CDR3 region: CASSRDGEGGYTF. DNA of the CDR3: TGCGCCAGCAGCCGGGACGGCGAAGGCGGCTACACCTTC.

In nucleotides, the CDR3 is TGTGCCAGCAGTTACTCGATTGAGGGGGCACGGGAGACCCAGTACTTC. It yields the protein CASSYSIEGARETQYF. J is TRBJ2-5 and V is TRBV6-5; 7 nucleotides align to TRBD1. The length of the CDR3 is 16 residues. Per the germline V gene, CDR1 is MNHEY and CDR2 is SVGAGI. The V gene end was trimmed by 0 bases and the J gene end by 5 bases; junction bases not matched to a gene: 9.